This TCR beta chain emerged from a study of OX40 agonist ivuxolimab in advanced cancers. Across the study: Every 2 weeks, patients got intravenous ivuxolimab at one of six dose levels (0.01-10 mg/kg). The study's findings and limits: More expanded clones were seen, on average, in CD8+ T cells than in CD4+. Some of the lowest clonal expansion was seen in partial responders at 0.1-3.0 mg/kg.

Trimming took off 5 bases at V and 10 bases at J, with 12 bases between the two ends. CDR1 and CDR2 (germline): GTSNPN, SVGIG (reference sequence). This CDR3 comprises 11 residues. Sequencing used immunoSEQ multiplex PCR; TCRdb keeps in-frame clones, though not all of them. The data contain over 25,000 clones, about 88% of them singletons. Details on this clone: Its antigen is unknown.

The TCR was taken from an adult with an advanced solid tumor such as melanoma, head and neck, liver or kidney cancer. The starting material was CD4+ or CD8+ T cells sorted from blood, obtained in a trial of the OX40 agonist ivuxolimab. J is TRBJ2-1 and V is TRBV30; D may be TRBD2 (6 bases). CDR3 region: CAWDTGEEQFF. CDR3 nucleotides: TGTGCCTGGGACACGGGGGAAGAGCAGTTCTTC.